The rows below give T cell receptor beta chains drawn from one sample of a study of preoperative IRX-2 immunotherapy in early breast cancer. The protocol was immunoSEQ multiplex PCR, while the TCRdb copy is restricted to in-frame clones and leaves out a portion. The sample has under 50,000 clones; around four fifths are singletons. This specimen was lymph node tissue, taken after IRX-2 immunotherapy. These receptors were collected from a human donor with breast cancer. The CDR3 runs from the conserved cysteine through the conserved F or W. D genes are given only for firm matches. Expanded clones are given a class, and other clones once, few, many or no size at all.

clone size,V gene,J gene,D gene,CDR3 protein,CDR3 DNA
.,TRBV28,TRBJ2-7,TRBD1,CASSYNVRDRTYEQYF,TGTGCCAGCAGTTATAATGTCCGGGACAGAACCTACGAGCAGTACTTC
.,TRBV30,TRBJ1-1,.,CAWSGGREAFF,TGTGCCTGGAGTGGGGGTCGTGAAGCTTTCTTT
.,TRBV19,TRBJ2-1,.,CATRQWGVVGDEQFF,TGTGCCACCCGACAGTGGGGGGTAGTCGGCGATGAGCAGTTCTTC
once,TRBV11-3,TRBJ2-1,TRBD1,CASSPGTGTPYNEQFF,TGTGCCAGCAGCCCCGGGACAGGGACGCCATACAATGAGCAGTTCTTC
.,TRBV29-1,TRBJ2-7,.,CSVELGGNPYEQYF,TGCAGCGTTGAACTTGGGGGGAATCCGTACGAGCAGTACTTC
.,TRBV4-1,TRBJ1-6,.,CASSLDRLNSPLHF,TGCGCCAGCAGTCTAGACAGATTAAATTCACCCCTCCACTTT
.,TRBV29-1,TRBJ1-1,.,CSVERDPNTEAFF,TGCAGCGTTGAAAGGGACCCGAACACTGAAGCTTTCTTT
.,TRBV7-6,TRBJ2-2,TRBD1,CASSQDRGDTGELFF,TGTGCTAGCAGCCAGGACAGGGGGGACACCGGGGAGCTGTTTTTT
.,TRBV11-3,TRBJ1-2,.,CASSPQFSGNNYGYTF,TGTGCCAGCAGCCCGCAATTTAGTGGCAACAACTATGGCTACACCTTC
.,TRBV6-8,TRBJ2-2,TRBD1,CASRSGGLTGELFF,TGTGCCAGCAGATCAGGGGGCCTCACCGGGGAGCTGTTTTTT
once,TRBV7-5,TRBJ1-1,.,CASSLVAGMRTEAFF,TGTGCCAGCAGCTTAGTGGCAGGGATGAGAACTGAAGCTTTCTTT
.,TRBV11-3,TRBJ1-5,.,CASSVGGGYSNQPQHF,TGTGCCAGCAGCGTCGGTGGGGGATATAGCAATCAGCCCCAGCATTTT
.,TRBV7-1,TRBJ2-1,TRBD1,CASSLGLPGTGNNEQFF,TGTGCCAGCAGCCTAGGATTACCGGGGACAGGGAACAATGAGCAGTTCTTC
.,TRBV15,TRBJ1-5,.,CATSPRDSNQPQHF,TGTGCCACCAGCCCTAGGGACAGCAATCAGCCCCAGCATTTT
.,TRBV19,TRBJ1-6,TRBD1,CASRRTGDNSPLHF,TGTGCCAGTAGGAGGACAGGTGATAATTCACCCCTCCACTTT
.,TRBV9,TRBJ2-5,.,CASSVGVHEETQYF,TGTGCCAGCAGCGTAGGGGTCCACGAAGAGACCCAGTACTTC